This TCR beta chain was captured in a study of cytomegalovirus exposure and HLA in healthy donors. Whole-study findings and limits: Several top significant clusters appeared, in a later analysis, to be linked to common viral pathogens. HLA-A and HLA-B allele assignments for most subjects were reportedly predicted accurately using TCR beta sequences.

PCR amplification relied on 60 Vbeta primers (plus 13 Jbeta primers). Here immunoSEQ multiplex PCR was the method, and the copy in TCRdb shows in-frame clones only, minus some. The sample has some 70,000 clones; around 80% are singletons. J was trimmed by 8 bases and V by 1 base; bases with no gene match: 7. The CDR3 sequence is 15 residues long. Germline V CDR1 and CDR2: SGHRS, YFSETQ. As regards this clone: Antigen: not known.

This TCR derives from a man aged 18 to 29 in good health and CMV-seronegative. The chain has TRBV5-1 and TRBJ2-2, with 8 bases lining up with TRBD1. Sample: PBMCs. CDR3 loop: CASSLITGQGGELFF. CDR3 DNA sequence: TGCGCCAGCAGCTTGATAACTGGACAGGGTGGGGAGCTGTTTTTT.